The next 9 T cell receptor beta chains were all read from a single sample in a study of blood T cell repertoires in COVID-19. Assay used: immunoSEQ multiplex PCR; TCRdb lists only in-frame clones, some missing. The table has some 500,000 clones, approximately 91% seen once. Sequencing used peripheral blood. These receptors were collected from a woman aged 50 to 60 with COVID-19, enrolled during active disease.

The rearrangement links TRBV14 to TRBJ2-7; 7 nucleotides agree with TRBD2. This CDR3 contains 14 residues. V gave up 1 base and J gave up 3 bases; unmatched junction bases: 3. Looked up from germline, CDR1 is SGHDN and CDR2 is FVKESK. The CDR3 nucleotides are TGTGCCAGCAGCCAAGGTTTAGCGGGCTACGAGCAGTACTTC. Translation: CASSQGLAGYEQYF. Together with reference TRBV14 and TRBJ2-7, the CDR3 gives the full variable domain: EAGVTQFPSHSVIEKGQTVTLRCDPISGHDNLYWYRRVMGKEIKFLLHFVKESKQDESGMPNNRFLAERTGGTYSTLKVQPAELEDSGVYFCASSQGLAGYEQYFGPGTRLTVT.

This chain uses TRBV19 with TRBJ1-4; D unresolved. Germline V lookup: CDR1 LNHDA, CDR2 SQIVND (reference sequence). With 5 bases removed from V and 8 bases from J, the gap between germline ends came to 18 bases. The CDR3 is made up of 15 amino acids. The CDR3 region is CASSFGYVEGEKLFF. Written as DNA, the CDR3 is TGTGCCAGTAGTTTCGGGTACGTGGAAGGAGAAAAACTGTTTTTT.

This clone was counted only a few times. V is TRBV30 and J is TRBJ2-1; a weak D match, TRBD2 (5 bases). CDR3 length: 18 residues. The germline V and J ends were trimmed by 1 base and 12 bases, with 31 bases remaining between them. CDR1 and CDR2 (germline): GTSNPN, SVGIG (reference sequence). CDR3 DNA: TGTGCCTGGAGTGAACAAAAGGGCCTAGCAATACTCCAGTTTGCGCAGTTCTTC. This gives the protein CAWSEQKGLAILQFAQFF.

The gene calls are TRBV21-1 and TRBJ2-7; the D call in the table, TRBD1, was not verified against the DNA. TRBV21-1 is assigned pseudogene status. The CDR3 loop spans 18 amino acids. The CDR3 DNA is TGTGCCAGCAGCAAAAGGAGGGGCGGGACAGGGCAGCGCGGAGAGCAGTACTTC. Amino acids: CASSKRRGGTGQRGEQYF.

The chain joins TRBV3-1 (or the pseudogene TRBV3-2) to TRBJ2-3, with 8 bases lining up with TRBD2. Germline V lookup: CDR1 LGHDT, CDR2 YNNKEL (reference sequence). Trimming cost V 0 bases and J 5 bases; bases outside gene matches: 4. This CDR3 spans 15 amino acids. The CDR3: CASSQDPGGEDTQYF. The DNA of the CDR3 is TGTGCCAGCAGCCAAGATCCGGGGGGGGAAGATACGCAGTATTTT.

V is TRBV19 and J is TRBJ1-1; perhaps TRBD1 as D (6 bases). Trimming shortened V by 5 bases and J by 7 bases, and 20 bases separated the two germline ends. The CDR3 is 15 residues long. CDR1 is LNHDA, CDR2 SQIVND, per germline (reference sequence). The CDR3 protein is CASSPRGWGGGEAFF. For the CDR3, the DNA is TGTGCCAGTAGTCCTCGGGGTTGGGGGGGCGGTGAAGCTTTCTTT.

The J gene is TRBJ2-4, the V gene TRBV6-2 or TRBV6-3; tentatively, D is TRBD2 (6 bases). The CDR3 runs to 15 residues. The germline gives CDR1 MNHEY, CDR2 SVGEGT. The V end lost 3 bases, the J end lost 2 bases, and 11 bases lay between the germline ends. The CDR3 DNA reads as TGTGCCAGCAGTTATTCGCGGGGATCCAAAAACATTCAGTACTTC. It translates to CASSYSRGSKNIQYF.

This clone was seen only a few times. This chain connects TRBV2 to TRBJ1-2; possible D gene TRBD1, 6 bases. The CDR3 is 14 residues long. Trimming removed 6 bases from V and 7 bases from J, with 18 bases in between. Per the germline V gene, CDR1 is SNHLY and CDR2 is FYNNEI. The CDR3 nucleotides read TGTGCCAGCAGGGGGACATTGTTTAGTCGTGGCTACACCTTC. Its protein is CASRGTLFSRGYTF.

The chain employs TRBV5-5 and TRBJ2-5; D not resolved. V lost 5 bases and J lost 0, with 8 bases in between. The CDR3 covers 13 residues. Germline V CDR1 and CDR2: SGHKS, YYEKEE (reference sequence). CDR3 sequence reads: CASSSQNQETQYF. CDR3 nucleotide sequence: TGTGCCAGCAGTTCCCAGAACCAAGAGACCCAGTACTTC.